This T cell receptor beta chain was found in a study of response to subunit inactivated influenza vaccine. TCRdb used MiXCR to reprocess the RT-PCR reads, holding one entry per CDR3 protein. Among some 500,000 distinct CDR3 sequences listed, around 25% were seen once. Study outcomes and limitations: Authors suggested each seasonal influenza vaccination recruits few new T cells.

Comments on this clonotype: What it binds is unknown.

Germline V gives CDR1 MNHNS, CDR2 SASEGT. The CDR3 spans 14 residues. V shed 7 bases, J shed 5 bases, and the junction held 5 bases outside the gene matches. The sample in question was CD4+ T cells sorted from PBMCs, obtained more than 4 days after vaccination. This clonotype originated in a man aged 45-60 years who received an inactivated influenza vaccine. This sequence joins TRBV6-1 and TRBJ2-1; TRBD2 aligns across 10 bases. CDR3 protein: CASNRLAGDNEQFF. DNA for the CDR3: TGTGCCAGCAATCGCCTAGCGGGGGACAATGAGCAGTTCTTC.